This TCR beta chain appears in the sequencing data of a study of CD8+CD57+ T cells in acquired aplastic anemia. The CDR3 spans 14 residues. Trimming stripped 1 base from V and 4 bases from J, with 10 bases between. Germline V gene lookup returns CDR1 LNHNV and CDR2 YYDKDF (reference sequence). CDR3 and TCR beta VDJ profiling relied on a genomic DNA template. From the reads, TCRdb called clonotypes with MiXCR, one entry per CDR3 protein. The table shows more than 95,000 distinct CDR3 sequences, with about 40% occurring only once. Study-level results: Patients and controls had in common 25 to 30 CD8+ CDR3 sequences.

Comments on this clonotype: What it binds is unknown.

CD8+CD57+ cell expansion had been shown by flow cytometry in patients chosen for sequencing. As a group, the patients uniformly had severe acquired aplastic anemia. Sequencing was done on a sample of sorted CD4+, CD8+, or CD8+CD57+ T cells (not recorded which) from PBMCs. The chain has TRBV15 and TRBJ1-1; TRBD1 might be the D (5 bases). This TCR was recovered from a human donor with aplastic anemia. The CDR3 DNA reads TGTGCCACCAGCAGAGCAGGGAGCGGCACTGAAGCTTTCTTT. This sequence encodes CATSRAGSGTEAFF.